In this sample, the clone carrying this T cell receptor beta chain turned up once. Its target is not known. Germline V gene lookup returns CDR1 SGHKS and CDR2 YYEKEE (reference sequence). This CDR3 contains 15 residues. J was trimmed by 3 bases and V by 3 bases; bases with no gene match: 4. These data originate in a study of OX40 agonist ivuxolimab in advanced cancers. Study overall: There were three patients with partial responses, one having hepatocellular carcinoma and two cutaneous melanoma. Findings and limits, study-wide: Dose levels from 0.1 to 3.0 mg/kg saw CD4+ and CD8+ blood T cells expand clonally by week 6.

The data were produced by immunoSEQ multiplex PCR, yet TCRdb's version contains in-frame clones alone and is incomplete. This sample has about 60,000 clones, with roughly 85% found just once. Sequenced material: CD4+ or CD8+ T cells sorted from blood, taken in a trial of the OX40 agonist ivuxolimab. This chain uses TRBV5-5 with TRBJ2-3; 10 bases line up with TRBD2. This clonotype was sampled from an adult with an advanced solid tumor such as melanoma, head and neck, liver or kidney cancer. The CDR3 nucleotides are TGTGCCAGCAGCTCGGGACTAGCGAGGACAGATACGCAGTATTTT. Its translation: CASSSGLARTDTQYF.